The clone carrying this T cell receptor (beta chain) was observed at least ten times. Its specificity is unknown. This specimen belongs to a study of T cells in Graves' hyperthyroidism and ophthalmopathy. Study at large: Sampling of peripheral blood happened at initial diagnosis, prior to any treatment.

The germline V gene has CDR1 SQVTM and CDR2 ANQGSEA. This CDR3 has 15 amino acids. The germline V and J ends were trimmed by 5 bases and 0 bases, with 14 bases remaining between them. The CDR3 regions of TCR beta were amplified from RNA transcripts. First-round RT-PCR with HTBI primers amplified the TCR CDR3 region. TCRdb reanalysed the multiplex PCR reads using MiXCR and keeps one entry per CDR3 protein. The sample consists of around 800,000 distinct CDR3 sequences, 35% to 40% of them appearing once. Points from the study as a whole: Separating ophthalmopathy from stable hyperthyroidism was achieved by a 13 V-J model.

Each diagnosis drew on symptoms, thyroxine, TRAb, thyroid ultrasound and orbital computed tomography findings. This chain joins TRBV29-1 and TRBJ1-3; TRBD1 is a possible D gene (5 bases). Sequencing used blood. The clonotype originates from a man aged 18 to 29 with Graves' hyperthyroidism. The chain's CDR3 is CSVLQTGGSGNTIYF. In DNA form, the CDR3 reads TGCAGCGTTCTCCAGACTGGGGGCTCTGGAAACACCATATATTTT.